This TCR beta chain emerged from a study of blood T cells in healthy people across ages. Study-level background: Roughly one uniquely barcoded beta molecule per two T cells was captured.

Study-level points and caveats: Estimates based on one million T cells were treated as lower bounds.

On this clonotype: What it binds is not known.

CDR3 length equals 13 residues. Germline V gene data show CDR1 as DFQATT and CDR2 as SNEGSKA (reference sequence). J lost 9 bases, V lost 5 bases, and 10 bases had no gene match. Each donor was a healthy Caucasian individual from Russia, aged roughly 6 to 90. A second PCR, run for about 7 to 11 cycles, used a sample-barcoded 5' primer plus a J-beta primer mix. Every cDNA molecule bore a tag from a template-switch adaptor containing 12 random nucleotides. TCRdb fed the 5' RACE reads into MiXCR, producing one record per CDR3 protein. The repertoire includes almost 1 million distinct CDR3 sequences, 45% to 60% of them detected once, and about a fifth sits in the top ten.

The sequencing sample was made of blood. The receptor was isolated from a woman in her fifties or sixties in good health. The J gene is TRBJ2-7, the V gene TRBV20-1, with 10 bases fitting TRBD2. In DNA, the CDR3 is TGCAGTGCTCCTCGGTCTAGCGGGAGTACGCAGTACTTC. It encodes CSAPRSSGSTQYF.